This T cell receptor (beta chain) was identified in a study of T cells after yellow fever vaccination. TCRdb called the 5' RACE reads again in MiXCR, with one record for every CDR3 protein. The sample has approximately 240,000 distinct CDR3 sequences, 3.6% seen once. This clonotype was recorded at least ten times. This sample comprised PBMCs, obtained 15 days after the yellow fever booster vaccination. The clonotype comes from a man aged 18 to 35 who received the YFV17D yellow fever vaccine.

The CDR3 bases are TGCGCCAGCAGCTTCCTAGCGGGGGGGCAAGAGACCCAGTACTTC. Translating it yields CASSFLAGGQETQYF. The J gene is TRBJ2-5, the V gene TRBV5-1; 12 bases match TRBD2. The V segment lost 2 bases and the J segment 2 bases; nucleotides outside the gene matches: 1. This CDR3 has 15 amino acids. Germline V gene data show CDR1 as SGHRS and CDR2 as YFSETQ. Full variable domain (remainder filled in from reference TRBV5-1 and TRBJ2-5): KAGVTQTPRYLIKTRGQQVTLSCSPISGHRSVSWYQQTPGQGLQFLFEYFSETQRNKGNFPGRFSGRQFSNSRSEMNVSTLELGDSALYLCASSFLAGGQETQYFGPGTRLLVL.